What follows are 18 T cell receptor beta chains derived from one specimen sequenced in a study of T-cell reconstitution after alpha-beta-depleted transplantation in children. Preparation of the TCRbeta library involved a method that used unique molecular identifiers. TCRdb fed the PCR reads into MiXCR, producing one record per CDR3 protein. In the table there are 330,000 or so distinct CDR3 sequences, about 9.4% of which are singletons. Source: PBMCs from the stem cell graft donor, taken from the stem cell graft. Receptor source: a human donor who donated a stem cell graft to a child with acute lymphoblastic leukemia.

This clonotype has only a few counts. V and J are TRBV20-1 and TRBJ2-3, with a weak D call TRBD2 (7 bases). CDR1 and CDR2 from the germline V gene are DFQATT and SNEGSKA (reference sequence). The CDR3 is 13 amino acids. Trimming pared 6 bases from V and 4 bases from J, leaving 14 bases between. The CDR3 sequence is CSAGGLAADTQYF. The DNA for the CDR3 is TGCAGTGCCGGGGGGCTAGCGGCAGATACGCAGTATTTT.

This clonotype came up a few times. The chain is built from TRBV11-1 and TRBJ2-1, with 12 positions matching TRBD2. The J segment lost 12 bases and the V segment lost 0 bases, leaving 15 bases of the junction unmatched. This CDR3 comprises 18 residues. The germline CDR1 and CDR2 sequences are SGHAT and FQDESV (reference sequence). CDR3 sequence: CASSLARGGLAGGGAQFF. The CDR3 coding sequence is TGTGCCAGCAGCTTAGCAAGGGGGGGACTAGCGGGCGGTGGTGCGCAGTTCTTC.

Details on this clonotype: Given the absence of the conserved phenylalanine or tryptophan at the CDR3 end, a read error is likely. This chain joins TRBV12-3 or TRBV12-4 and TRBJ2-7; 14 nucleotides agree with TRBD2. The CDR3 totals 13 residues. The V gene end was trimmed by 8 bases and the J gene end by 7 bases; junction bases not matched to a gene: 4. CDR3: CASGGTSGSEQYL. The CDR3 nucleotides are TGTGCCAGCGGGGGGACTAGCGGGAGTGAGCAGTACTTG.

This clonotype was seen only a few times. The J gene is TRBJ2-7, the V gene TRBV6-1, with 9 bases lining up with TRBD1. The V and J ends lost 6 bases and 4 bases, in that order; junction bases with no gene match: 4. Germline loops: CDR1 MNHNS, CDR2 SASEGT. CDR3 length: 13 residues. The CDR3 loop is CASRPGQGYEQYF. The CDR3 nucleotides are TGTGCCAGCAGACCGGGACAGGGTTACGAGCAGTACTTC.

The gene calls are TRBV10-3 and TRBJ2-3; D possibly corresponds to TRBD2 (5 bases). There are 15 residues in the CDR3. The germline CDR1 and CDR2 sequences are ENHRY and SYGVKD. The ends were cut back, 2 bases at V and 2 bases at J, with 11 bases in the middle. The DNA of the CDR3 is TGTGCCATCAGTGAGAAAAGCGGCCACACAGATACGCAGTATTTT. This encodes CAISEKSGHTDTQYF.

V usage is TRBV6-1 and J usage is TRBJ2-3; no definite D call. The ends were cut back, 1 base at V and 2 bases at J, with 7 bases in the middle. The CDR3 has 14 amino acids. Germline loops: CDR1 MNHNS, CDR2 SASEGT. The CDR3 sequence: CASSEGGLTDTQYF. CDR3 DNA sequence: TGTGCCAGCAGTGAAGGCGGCCTCACAGATACGCAGTATTTT.

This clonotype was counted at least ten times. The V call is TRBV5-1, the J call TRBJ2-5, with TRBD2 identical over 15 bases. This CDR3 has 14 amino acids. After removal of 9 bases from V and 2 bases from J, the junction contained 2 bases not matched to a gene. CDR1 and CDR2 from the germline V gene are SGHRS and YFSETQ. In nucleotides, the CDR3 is TGCGCCACCGGACTAGCGGGAGGGCAAGAGACCCAGTACTTC. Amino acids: CATGLAGGQETQYF.

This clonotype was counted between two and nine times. CDR3 coding DNA: TGTGCCAGCTCAGACCAGGTCAAAAATCAGCCCCAGCATTTT. It codes for CASSDQVKNQPQHF. The chain combines TRBV7-2 with TRBJ1-5; D remains unclear. Trimming removed 8 bases from V and 4 bases from J, with 15 bases in between. Germline V gene sequence: CDR1 SGHTA, CDR2 FQGNSA. This CDR3 region has 14 residues.

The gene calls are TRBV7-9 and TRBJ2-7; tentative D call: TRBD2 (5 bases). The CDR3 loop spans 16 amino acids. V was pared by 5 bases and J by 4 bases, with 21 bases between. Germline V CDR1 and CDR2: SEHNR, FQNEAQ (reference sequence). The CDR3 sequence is CASSVPSTERGYEQYF. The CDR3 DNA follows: TGTGCCAGCAGCGTCCCTTCCACGGAAAGAGGGTACGAGCAGTACTTC.

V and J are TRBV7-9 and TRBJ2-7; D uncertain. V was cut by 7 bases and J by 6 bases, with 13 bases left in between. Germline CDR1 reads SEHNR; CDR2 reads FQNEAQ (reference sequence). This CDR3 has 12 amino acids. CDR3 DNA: TGTGCCAGCAACCACGAGTGGGGCGAGCAGTACTTC. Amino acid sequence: CASNHEWGEQYF.

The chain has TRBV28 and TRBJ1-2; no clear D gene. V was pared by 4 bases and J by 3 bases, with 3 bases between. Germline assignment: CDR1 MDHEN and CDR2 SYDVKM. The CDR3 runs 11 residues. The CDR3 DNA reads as TGTGCCAGCAGTTCTGACTATGGCTACACCTTC. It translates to CASSSDYGYTF.

CDR3 sequence reads: CSAQTRIRSVTEAFF. The CDR3, as DNA: TGCAGTGCCCAAACACGGATTCGGTCGGTAACTGAAGCTTTCTTT. The J gene is TRBJ1-1, the V gene TRBV20-1, with D unclear. The V gene's germline CDR1 is DFQATT and CDR2 SNEGSKA (reference sequence). The CDR3 is 15 amino acids. V gave up 6 bases and J gave up 5 bases, with 22 bases separating them.

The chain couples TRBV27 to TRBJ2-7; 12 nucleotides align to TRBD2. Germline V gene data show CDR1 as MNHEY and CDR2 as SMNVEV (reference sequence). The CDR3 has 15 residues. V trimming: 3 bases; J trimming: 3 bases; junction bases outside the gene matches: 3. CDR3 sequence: CASSFGLAGLYEQYF. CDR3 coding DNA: TGTGCCAGCAGTTTTGGACTAGCGGGGCTCTACGAGCAGTACTTC.

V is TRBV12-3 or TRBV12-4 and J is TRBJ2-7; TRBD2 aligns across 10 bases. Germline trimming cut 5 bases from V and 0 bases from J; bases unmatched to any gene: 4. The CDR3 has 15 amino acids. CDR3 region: CASSPGLAISYEQYF. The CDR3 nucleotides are TGTGCCAGCAGTCCGGGACTAGCGATCTCCTACGAGCAGTACTTC.

DNA of the CDR3: TGTGCCACCACCCCGAAAGGTAACTCTGGAAACACCATATATTTT. Residues: CATTPKGNSGNTIYF. The chain uses TRBV10-3 and TRBJ1-3, with no clear D. CDR3 length: 15 residues. V was cut by 10 bases and J by 0 bases, with 16 bases left in between. Germline CDR1 ENHRY, CDR2 SYGVKD.

The CDR3 loop is CASSLAGWVGTEAFF. CDR3 in DNA: TGTGCCAGCAGCTTAGCAGGATGGGTCGGCACTGAAGCTTTCTTT. The V call is TRBV7-9, the J call TRBJ1-1; D remains ambiguous. Trimming took off 0 bases at V and 4 bases at J, with 12 bases between the two ends. This CDR3 has 15 amino acids. CDR1 and CDR2 from the germline V gene are SEHNR and FQNEAQ (reference sequence). Variable domain in full (rest from reference TRBV7-9 and TRBJ1-1): DTGVSQNPRHKITKRGQNVTFRCDPISEHNRLYWYRQTLGQGPEFLTYFQNEAQLEKSRLLSDRFSAERPKGSFSTLEIQRTEQGDSAMYLCASSLAGWVGTEAFFGQGTRLTVV.

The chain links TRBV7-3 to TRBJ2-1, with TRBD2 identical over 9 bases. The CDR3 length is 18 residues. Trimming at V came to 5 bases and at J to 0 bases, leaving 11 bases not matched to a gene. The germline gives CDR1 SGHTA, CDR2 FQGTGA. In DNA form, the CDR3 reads TGTGCCAGCAGCCCCCGAGGGCGGGAGGGTAGCTCCTACAATGAGCAGTTCTTC. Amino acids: CASSPRGREGSSYNEQFF. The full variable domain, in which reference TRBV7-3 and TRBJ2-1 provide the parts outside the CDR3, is GAGVSQTPSNKVTEKGKYVELRCDPISGHTALYWYRQSLGQGPEFLIYFQGTGAADDSGLPNDRFFAVRPEGSVSTLKIQRTERGDSAVYLCASSPRGREGSSYNEQFFGPGTRLTVL.

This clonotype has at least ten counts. The CDR3 DNA reads as TGTGCCAGCAGCTACCAGGAGGGGTGGAGCACCGGGGAGCTGTTTTTT. As protein: CASSYQEGWSTGELFF. The chain has TRBV7-2 and TRBJ2-2, with D perhaps TRBD2 (6 bases). The CDR3 is 16 amino acids. Germline V gene sequence: CDR1 SGHTA, CDR2 FQGNSA. The ends were cut back, 4 bases at V and 4 bases at J, with 16 bases in the middle.